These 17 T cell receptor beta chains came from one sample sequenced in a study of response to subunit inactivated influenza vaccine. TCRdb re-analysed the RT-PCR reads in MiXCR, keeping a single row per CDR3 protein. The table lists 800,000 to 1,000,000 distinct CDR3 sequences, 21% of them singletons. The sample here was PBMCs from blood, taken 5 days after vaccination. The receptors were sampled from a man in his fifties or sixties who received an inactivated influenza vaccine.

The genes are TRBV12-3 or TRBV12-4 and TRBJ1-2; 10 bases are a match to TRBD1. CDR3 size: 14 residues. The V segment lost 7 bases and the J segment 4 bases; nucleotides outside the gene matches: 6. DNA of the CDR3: TGTGCCAGCAACCCGGGACAGGGGTTCTATGGCTACACCTTC. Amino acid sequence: CASNPGQGFYGYTF.

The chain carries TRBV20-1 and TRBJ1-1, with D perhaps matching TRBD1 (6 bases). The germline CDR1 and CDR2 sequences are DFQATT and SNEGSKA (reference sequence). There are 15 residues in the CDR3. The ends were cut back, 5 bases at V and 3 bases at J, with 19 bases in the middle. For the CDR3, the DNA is TGCAGTGCTGCCGACAGGAGGGGGGGGTACACTGAAGCTTTCTTT. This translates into CSAADRRGGYTEAFF.

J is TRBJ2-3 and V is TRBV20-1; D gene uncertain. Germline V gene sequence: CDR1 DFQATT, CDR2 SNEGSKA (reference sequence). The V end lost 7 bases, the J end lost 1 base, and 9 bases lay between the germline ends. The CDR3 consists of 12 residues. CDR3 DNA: TGCAGTGGGCTAGAACGCACAGATACGCAGTATTTT. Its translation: CSGLERTDTQYF.

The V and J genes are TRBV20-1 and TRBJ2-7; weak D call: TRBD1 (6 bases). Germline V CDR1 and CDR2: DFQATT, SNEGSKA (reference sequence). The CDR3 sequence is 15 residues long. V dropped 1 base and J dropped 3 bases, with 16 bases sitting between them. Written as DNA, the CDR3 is TGCAGTGCTAGAGCTTACAGGGCCCGCAACTACGAGCAGTACTTC. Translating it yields CSARAYRARNYEQYF.

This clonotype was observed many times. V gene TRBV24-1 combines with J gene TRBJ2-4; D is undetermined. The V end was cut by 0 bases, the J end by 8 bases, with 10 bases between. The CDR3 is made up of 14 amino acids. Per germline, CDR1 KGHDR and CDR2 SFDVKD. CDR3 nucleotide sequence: TGTGCCACCAGTGATTTGAAAGATAGGGACATTCAGTACTTC. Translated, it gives CATSDLKDRDIQYF.

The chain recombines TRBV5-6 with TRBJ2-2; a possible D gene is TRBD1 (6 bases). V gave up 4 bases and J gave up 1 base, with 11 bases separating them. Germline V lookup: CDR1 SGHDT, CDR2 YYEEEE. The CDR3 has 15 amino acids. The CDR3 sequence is CASSGDRRNTGELFF. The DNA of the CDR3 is TGTGCCAGCAGCGGAGACAGGAGGAACACCGGGGAGCTGTTTTTT.

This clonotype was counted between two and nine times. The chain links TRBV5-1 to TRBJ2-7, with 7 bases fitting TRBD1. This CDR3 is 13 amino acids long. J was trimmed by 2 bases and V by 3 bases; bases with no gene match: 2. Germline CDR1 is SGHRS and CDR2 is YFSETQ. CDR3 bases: TGCGCCAGCAGCTCACAGGGGACCTACGAGCAGTACTTC. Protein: CASSSQGTYEQYF.

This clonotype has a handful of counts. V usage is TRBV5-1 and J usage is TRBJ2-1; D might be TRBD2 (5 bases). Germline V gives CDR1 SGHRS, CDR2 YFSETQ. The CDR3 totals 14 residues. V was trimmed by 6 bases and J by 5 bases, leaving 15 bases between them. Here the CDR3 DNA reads TGCGCCAGCACCAAGGCGGGCTTCCACAATGAGCAGTTCTTC. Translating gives CASTKAGFHNEQFF.

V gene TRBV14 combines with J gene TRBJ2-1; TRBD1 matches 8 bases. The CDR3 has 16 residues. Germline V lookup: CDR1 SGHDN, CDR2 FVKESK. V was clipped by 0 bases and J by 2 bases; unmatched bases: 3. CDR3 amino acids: CASSQDWTGPYNEQFF. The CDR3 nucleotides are TGTGCCAGCAGCCAAGATTGGACAGGGCCCTACAATGAGCAGTTCTTC.

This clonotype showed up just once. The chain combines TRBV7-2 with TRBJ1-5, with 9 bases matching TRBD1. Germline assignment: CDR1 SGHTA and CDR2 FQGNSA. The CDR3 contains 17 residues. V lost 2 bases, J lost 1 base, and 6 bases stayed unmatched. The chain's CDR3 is CASSLSTGGLSNQPQHF. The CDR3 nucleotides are TGTGCCAGCAGCTTATCAACAGGGGGCCTAAGCAATCAGCCCCAGCATTTT. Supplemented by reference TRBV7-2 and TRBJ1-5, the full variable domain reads GAGVSQSPSNKVTEKGKDVELRCDPISGHTALYWYRQSLGQGLEFLIYFQGNSAPDKSGLPSDRFSAERTGGSVSTLTIQRTQQEDSAVYLCASSLSTGGLSNQPQHFGDGTRLSIL.

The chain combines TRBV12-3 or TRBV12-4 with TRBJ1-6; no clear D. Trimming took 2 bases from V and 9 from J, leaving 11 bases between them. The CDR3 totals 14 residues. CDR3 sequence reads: CASSLMGIGSPLHF. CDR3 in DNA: TGTGCCAGCAGTTTAATGGGGATCGGTTCACCCCTCCACTTT.

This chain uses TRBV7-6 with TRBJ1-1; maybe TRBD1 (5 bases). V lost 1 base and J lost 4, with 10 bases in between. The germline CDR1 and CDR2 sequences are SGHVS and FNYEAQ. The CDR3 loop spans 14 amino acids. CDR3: CASSLGSGATEAFF. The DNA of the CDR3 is TGTGCCAGCAGCTTAGGGTCTGGGGCCACTGAAGCTTTCTTT. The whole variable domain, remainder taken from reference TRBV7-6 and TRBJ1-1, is GAGVSQSPRYKVTKRGQDVALRCDPISGHVSLYWYRQALGQGPEFLTYFNYEAQQDKSGLPNDRFSAERPEGSISTLTIQRTEQRDSAMYRCASSLGSGATEAFFGQGTRLTVV.

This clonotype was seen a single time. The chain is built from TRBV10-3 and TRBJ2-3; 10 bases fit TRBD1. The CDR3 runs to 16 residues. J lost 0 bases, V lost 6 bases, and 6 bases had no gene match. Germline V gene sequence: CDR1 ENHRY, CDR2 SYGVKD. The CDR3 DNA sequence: TGTGCCATCAGGGGGGACAGGGGCCGTAGCACAGATACGCAGTATTTT. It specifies CAIRGDRGRSTDTQYF.

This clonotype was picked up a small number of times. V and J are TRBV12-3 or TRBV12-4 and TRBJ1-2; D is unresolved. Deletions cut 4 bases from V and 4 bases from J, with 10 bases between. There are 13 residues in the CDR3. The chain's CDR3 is CASSSDGVYGYTF. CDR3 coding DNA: TGTGCCAGCAGTTCGGACGGAGTCTATGGCTACACCTTC.

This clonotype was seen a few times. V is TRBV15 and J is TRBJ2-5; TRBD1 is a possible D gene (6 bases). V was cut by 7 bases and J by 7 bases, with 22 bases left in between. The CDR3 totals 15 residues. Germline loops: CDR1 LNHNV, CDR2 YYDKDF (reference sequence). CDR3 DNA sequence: TGTGCCACCACCTCACAGGGATCCGAGCCCAGGACCCAGTACTTC. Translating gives CATTSQGSEPRTQYF.

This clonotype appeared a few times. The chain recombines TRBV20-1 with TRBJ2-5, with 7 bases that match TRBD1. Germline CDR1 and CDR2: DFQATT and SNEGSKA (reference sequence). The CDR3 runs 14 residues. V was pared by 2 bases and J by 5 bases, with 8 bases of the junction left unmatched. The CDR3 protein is CSARSRTGLETQYF. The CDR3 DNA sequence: TGCAGTGCTAGATCTAGGACAGGCTTGGAGACCCAGTACTTC.

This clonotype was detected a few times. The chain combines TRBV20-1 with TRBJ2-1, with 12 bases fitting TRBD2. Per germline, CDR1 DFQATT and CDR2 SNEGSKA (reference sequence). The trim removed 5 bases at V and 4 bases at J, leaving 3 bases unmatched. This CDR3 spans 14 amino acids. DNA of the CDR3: TGCAGTGCTCTACTAGCGGGGGGATACAATGAGCAGTTCTTC. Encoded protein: CSALLAGGYNEQFF.